Following are 26 T cell receptor beta chains from one sample sequenced in a study of neurological immune-mediated disorders. TCRdb redid the calling of the 5' RACE reads with MiXCR, one entry per CDR3 protein. The sample lists about 44,000 distinct CDR3 sequences; around a fifth were seen once. Sample time point: technical triplicate 3. Material: PBMCs. These receptors all stem from a man in his fifties or sixties with HTLV-1-associated myelopathy (HAM/TSP).

In its sample, this clonotype was seen many times. The chain couples TRBV9 to TRBJ2-7, with D possibly TRBD2 on 6 matching bases. Looked up from germline, CDR1 is SGDLS and CDR2 is YYNGEE. V lost 4 bases and J lost 7, with 21 bases in between. The CDR3 is made up of 15 amino acids. The CDR3 region has the DNA TGTGCCAGCAGCCTCGCCGGGACTCCTAAGGAGGAGCAGTACTTC. As protein: CASSLAGTPKEEQYF.

This clonotype has ten or more counts. The chain links TRBV18 to TRBJ1-3, with unresolved D. Trimming cost V 3 bases and J 0 bases, with 18 bases left between them. The CDR3 has 18 residues. Germline V CDR1 and CDR2: KGHSH, LQKENI. The DNA for the CDR3 is TGTGCCAGCTCACCGTACGGAGGGTCTGTCAACTCTGGAAACACCATATATTTT. Amino acids: CASSPYGGSVNSGNTIYF.

The chain carries TRBV25-1 and TRBJ2-3; tentative D call: TRBD2 (6 bases). The CDR3 has 17 amino acids. In germline, CDR1 is MGHDK, CDR2 SYGVNS. The ends were cut back, 3 bases at V and 2 bases at J, with 18 bases in the middle. The CDR3 loop reads CASSDLQGSGNTDTQYF. In DNA form, the CDR3 reads TGTGCCAGCAGTGATCTCCAGGGTAGCGGCAACACAGATACGCAGTATTTT.

Points on this clonotype: A much more abundant neighbour one base away suggests this may be a read error. The chain links TRBV7-2 to TRBJ2-1; D unclear. CDR1 is SGHTA and CDR2 is FQGNSA in the germline V gene. This CDR3 has 13 residues. Trimming left V 1 base short and J 10 bases short, with 11 bases between. CDR3 amino acids: CASSLEVGKEQFF. CDR3 sequence (DNA): TGTGCCAGCAGCTTAGAGGTGGGCAAAGAGCAGTTCTTC.

The sample holds many counts of this clonotype. The chain links TRBV7-2 to TRBJ1-5; TRBD1 is a possible D gene (5 bases). Germline V gives CDR1 SGHTA, CDR2 FQGNSA. Trimming took off 2 bases at V and 6 bases at J, with 17 bases between the two ends. CDR3 length: 16 residues. CDR3 sequence (DNA): TGTGCCAGCAGCTTATCGCTTGGCAGGGTCGGTCAGCCCCAGCATTTT. This sequence encodes CASSLSLGRVGQPQHF. The entire variable domain, with the rest obtained from reference TRBV7-2 and TRBJ1-5, is as follows: GAGVSQSPSNKVTEKGKDVELRCDPISGHTALYWYRQSLGQGLEFLIYFQGNSAPDKSGLPSDRFSAERTGGSVSTLTIQRTQQEDSAVYLCASSLSLGRVGQPQHFGDGTRLSIL.

There are many counts of this clonotype. The chain couples TRBV7-3 to TRBJ2-7; 9 nucleotides match TRBD1. Germline CDR1 SGHTA, CDR2 FQGTGA. The CDR3 loop spans 15 amino acids. V lost 4 bases, J lost 5 bases, and 9 bases stayed unmatched. The CDR3 DNA is TGTGCCAGCAGCTCCTTCCGGACAGGGGATAACGAGCAGTACTTC. Amino acids: CASSSFRTGDNEQYF.

V is TRBV29-1 and J is TRBJ2-1, with D possibly being TRBD2 (6 bases). CDR3 length: 16 residues. CDR1 is SQVTM, CDR2 ANQGSEA, per germline. V was cut by 3 bases and J by 4 bases, with 19 bases left in between. This CDR3 reads CSVEVFRDSIYNEQFF. The CDR3 region has the DNA TGCAGCGTTGAGGTCTTCCGGGACTCTATATACAATGAGCAGTTCTTC.

The chain employs TRBV19 and TRBJ2-2; D perhaps matches TRBD1 (5 bases). Looked up from germline, CDR1 is LNHDA and CDR2 is SQIVND (reference sequence). V was clipped by 10 bases and J by 0 bases, with 27 bases between them. CDR3 length equals 19 residues. This CDR3 reads CATSEKGVFAIPNTGELFF. The CDR3 DNA reads TGTGCCACCTCGGAAAAAGGGGTCTTCGCGATACCGAACACCGGGGAGCTGTTTTTT.

The table lists this clonotype with many counts. The chain recombines TRBV5-5 with TRBJ2-2; a weak D match, TRBD2 (5 bases). V was pared by 0 bases and J by 2 bases, with 11 bases between. The CDR3 sequence is 16 residues long. From germline, CDR1 is SGHKS and CDR2 YYEKEE (reference sequence). The CDR3 DNA reads TGTGCCAGCAGCTTGGCCAGCGGAGTAAACACCGGGGAGCTGTTTTTT. Amino acid sequence: CASSLASGVNTGELFF. The full variable domain, in which reference TRBV5-5 and TRBJ2-2 provide the parts outside the CDR3, is DAGVTQSPTHLIKTRGQQVTLRCSPISGHKSVSWYQQVLGQGPQFIFQYYEKEERGRGNFPDRFSARQFPNYSSELNVNALLLGDSALYLCASSLASGVNTGELFFGEGSRLTVL.

This clonotype appeared a few times. The chain uses TRBV19 and TRBJ2-2; possibly TRBD2 for D (6 bases). Deletions cut 8 bases from V and 2 bases from J, with 15 bases between. The CDR3 totals 15 residues. Germline lookup yields CDR1 LNHDA and CDR2 SQIVND (reference sequence). The CDR3 loop reads CASQDVRDNTGELFF. In DNA, the CDR3 is TGTGCCAGTCAGGACGTGCGGGACAACACCGGGGAGCTGTTTTTT.

This clonotype occurred many times. The chain carries TRBV27 and TRBJ2-7; D is undetermined. The length of the CDR3 is 10 residues. Trimming cost V 8 bases and J 2 bases, with 4 bases left between them. Germline assignment: CDR1 MNHEY and CDR2 SMNVEV (reference sequence). CDR3 coding DNA: TGTGCCAGCGGGCCCTACGAGCAGTACTTC. It yields the protein CASGPYEQYF.

In this sample, this clonotype turned up many times. The V gene is TRBV20-1, the J gene TRBJ2-3, with D possibly being TRBD1 (6 bases). The CDR3 loop spans 15 amino acids. Germline V gene lookup returns CDR1 DFQATT and CDR2 SNEGSKA (reference sequence). Trimming stripped 3 bases from V and 5 bases from J, with 18 bases between. The CDR3 sequence is CSARGYRDFGDTQYF. The DNA of the CDR3 is TGCAGTGCTAGGGGATACAGGGATTTCGGAGATACGCAGTATTTT.

This clonotype was detected ten times or more. The chain recombines TRBV5-1 with TRBJ1-1; tentatively, D is TRBD1 (6 bases). Germline V gives CDR1 SGHRS, CDR2 YFSETQ. The CDR3 totals 14 residues. V lost 3 bases and J lost 5, with 14 bases in between. CDR3 DNA sequence: TGCGCCAGCAGCTCACTCACAGGGTTGACTGAAGCTTTCTTT. Its translation: CASSSLTGLTEAFF.

There are many counts of this clonotype. The chain carries TRBV6-2 or TRBV6-3 and TRBJ1-5; tentative D call: TRBD1 (6 bases). V lost 6 bases to trimming and J lost 0 bases, with 15 bases between them. From germline, CDR1 is MNHEY and CDR2 SVGEGT. This CDR3 has 16 residues. CDR3: CASSTGQIYSNQPQHF. For the CDR3, the DNA is TGTGCCAGCAGCACCGGACAGATTTATAGCAATCAGCCCCAGCATTTT.

This clonotype was counted at least ten times. The V and J genes are TRBV18 and TRBJ2-1, with 8 bases identical to TRBD2. Germline-derived CDR1 and CDR2 are KGHSH and LQKENI. Trimming took 5 bases from V and 0 from J; bases not matched to a gene: 6. The CDR3 contains 16 residues. This CDR3 is CASSALAGSSYNEQFF. CDR3 coding DNA: TGTGCCAGCTCAGCCCTAGCGGGCAGCTCCTACAATGAGCAGTTCTTC.

Turning to this clonotype: In this CDR3 the conserved last residue, phenylalanine or tryptophan, is missing, so a read error is likely. Because the CDR3's place on the DNA is in doubt, the DNA is left out and the CDR3 is given as listed by TCRdb. The V gene is TRBV6-1, the J gene TRBJ2-3; the table's D call, TRBD1, was not checked against the DNA. The CDR3 numbers 15 amino acids, ends counted. Germline-derived CDR1 and CDR2 are MNHNS and SASEGT. The chain's CDR3 is CASSETPRSTDTRYL.

This clonotype was counted ten times or more. The chain links TRBV3-1 to TRBJ2-2; unclear D gene. Per germline, CDR1 LGHDT and CDR2 YNNKEL (reference sequence). The CDR3 is 13 amino acids. Trimming took off 6 bases at V and 1 base at J, with 6 bases between the two ends. The CDR3 DNA reads TGTGCCAGCAGGAACCGGAACACCGGGGAGCTGTTTTTT. Protein: CASRNRNTGELFF.

This clonotype was seen a single time. The V and J genes are TRBV7-2 and TRBJ2-3; no clear D gene. Germline lookup yields CDR1 SGHTA and CDR2 FQGNSA. Deletions cut 5 bases from V and 3 bases from J, with 6 bases between. This CDR3 region has 12 residues. The CDR3 sequence: CASSKATDTQYF. CDR3 bases: TGTGCCAGCAGCAAAGCGACAGATACGCAGTATTTT.

In its sample, this clonotype was seen many times. The V and J genes are TRBV12-3 or TRBV12-4 and TRBJ2-5; D could derive from TRBD1 or TRBD2 (5 bases each). Trimming took 3 bases from V and 4 from J, leaving 15 bases between them. The CDR3 is 15 residues long. The CDR3 DNA reads as TGTGCCAGCAGTTTCTCCGGGACGGACGGAGAGACCCAGTACTTC. It is translated as CASSFSGTDGETQYF.

At least ten counts were recorded for this clonotype. The genes are TRBV28 and TRBJ1-2; D not resolved. CDR1 is MDHEN, CDR2 SYDVKM, per germline. The CDR3 has 14 residues. V lost 3 bases and J 5 bases, leaving 13 bases between the germline ends. As DNA, the CDR3 is TGTGCCAGCAGTTTCTCGGGAGACCATTATGGCTACACCTTC. Translated: CASSFSGDHYGYTF.

This clonotype was observed many times. The J gene is TRBJ2-3, the V gene TRBV7-9; 12 bases match TRBD2. The V segment lost 4 bases and the J segment 3 bases; nucleotides outside the gene matches: 8. The V gene's germline CDR1 is SEHNR and CDR2 FQNEAQ (reference sequence). The CDR3 extends over 17 amino acids. This CDR3 reads CASSSLLAGGRTDTQYF. In nucleotides, the CDR3 is TGTGCCAGCAGCTCACTACTAGCGGGAGGAAGAACAGATACGCAGTATTTT.

This clonotype was observed at least ten times. The chain carries TRBV6-1 and TRBJ1-6; D may be TRBD1 (5 bases). The CDR3 contains 18 residues. In germline, CDR1 is MNHNS, CDR2 SASEGT. V lost 6 bases to trimming and J lost 0 bases, with 18 bases between them. CDR3 region: CASREGTGGRSYNSPLHF. The CDR3 DNA sequence: TGTGCCAGCAGGGAGGGTACAGGAGGCCGCTCCTATAATTCACCCCTCCACTTT.

Many counts were recorded for this clonotype. The J gene is TRBJ2-5, the V gene TRBV6-5; a weak D match, TRBD2 (5 bases). The CDR3 loop spans 14 amino acids. Trimming stripped 5 bases from V and 0 bases from J, with 10 bases between. The germline V gene encodes CDR1 MNHEY and CDR2 SVGAGI. The CDR3: CASSQQLDQETQYF. For the CDR3, the DNA is TGTGCCAGCAGTCAACAACTAGACCAAGAGACCCAGTACTTC.

This clonotype was observed many times. V is TRBV29-1 and J is TRBJ2-5; 8 bases fit TRBD2. This CDR3 comprises 16 residues. V lost 2 bases, J lost 3 bases, and 11 bases stayed unmatched. Per the germline V gene, CDR1 is SQVTM and CDR2 is ANQGSEA. CDR3 in DNA: TGCAGCGTTGAAAACTGGCAGGCCGGGGGGGAAGAGACCCAGTACTTC. Its translation is CSVENWQAGGEETQYF.

This rearrangement joins TRBV20-1 to TRBJ2-2; 8 nucleotides match TRBD1. The CDR3 contains 14 residues. Germline V gives CDR1 DFQATT, CDR2 SNEGSKA (reference sequence). Germline trimming cut 5 bases from V and 3 bases from J; bases unmatched to any gene: 5. The CDR3 nucleotides are TGCAGTGCTGAAGGACAGGGATACACCGGGGAGCTGTTTTTT. This encodes CSAEGQGYTGELFF.

The chain uses TRBV20-1 and TRBJ1-4, with 8 bases identical to TRBD1. The germline V gene has CDR1 DFQATT and CDR2 SNEGSKA (reference sequence). The length of the CDR3 is 13 residues. Germline trimming cut 7 bases from V and 3 bases from J; bases unmatched to any gene: 4. The CDR3 reads CSGTGKSNEKLFF. CDR3 nucleotides: TGCAGTGGGACAGGGAAGTCTAATGAAAAACTGTTTTTT.